This entry features one T cell receptor (beta chain) sequence. The protocol was immunoSEQ multiplex PCR, while the TCRdb copy is restricted to in-frame clones and leaves out a portion. The table records some 130,000 clones, around 90% of them present only once. The data were taken from a study of control samples from healthy donors and cancer patients. After removal of 3 bases from V and 1 base from J, the junction contained 2 bases not matched to a gene. Germline V lookup: CDR1 MGHRA, CDR2 YSYEKL. There are 15 residues in the CDR3. V is TRBV4-1 and J is TRBJ1-1; 10 nucleotides match TRBD1. The TCR sequence derives from a young man in good health. The specimen was blood. The CDR3 DNA reads as TGCGCCAGCAGCCATGGACAGGGGGGGAACACTGAAGCTTTCTTT. As protein: CASSHGQGGNTEAFF.